This T cell receptor beta chain was recovered during a study of blood T cell repertoires in COVID-19. On the study more broadly: Samples came from the United States, Italy and Spain, spanning acute and convalescent COVID-19.

Method: immunoSEQ multiplex PCR; TCRdb's copy keeps in-frame clones and lacks some. The table includes about 140,000 clones, roughly 80% detected once. The V gene lost 1 base and the J gene lost 4 bases, with 10 bases spanning the gap. Germline CDR1 LNHDA, CDR2 SQIVND (reference sequence). CDR3 length equals 14 residues. The TCR originated in an elderly woman in a cohort sampled during active or convalescent COVID-19. Sequencing was performed on peripheral blood. The chain links TRBV19 to TRBJ1-1; D is unclear. CDR3 nucleotide sequence: TGTGCCAGTAGTATAGCGTACCGAGTCACTGAAGCTTTCTTT. Translated, it gives CASSIAYRVTEAFF. Combining the CDR3 with reference TRBV19 and TRBJ1-1 gives the whole variable domain DGGITQSPKYLFRKEGQNVTLSCEQNLNHDAMYWYRQDPGQGLRLIYYSQIVNDFQKGDIAEGYSVSREKKESFPLTVTSAQKNPTAFYLCASSIAYRVTEAFFGQGTRLTVV.